This T cell receptor beta chain was identified during a study of cytomegalovirus exposure and HLA in healthy donors. A note on this clone: What it binds is unknown.

The PCR ran on 60 Vbeta and 13 Jbeta primers. Profiled with immunoSEQ multiplex PCR; TCRdb holds only in-frame clones, not every one. The table records about 90,000 clones, about 67% of them present only once. Study observations and caveats: Versus the approximately 720-donor mean, an Asian-associated ancestry cluster reportedly showed fewer N-insertions in a later analysis. V segments that were indistinguishable, TRBV6-2 and TRBV6-3 among them, were omitted from analysis. In vitro data verified three CMV-associated chains as specific for CMV antigens. The study designated some 180 TCR beta chains cytomegalovirus-associated.

The germline V gene has CDR1 SGHTA and CDR2 FQGTGA. The CDR3 runs 15 residues. The V segment lost 4 bases and the J segment 6 bases; nucleotides outside the gene matches: 8. This TCR was recovered from a woman between 18 and 29 years old in good health and CMV-seropositive. This sequence joins TRBV7-3 and TRBJ2-3, with 9 nucleotides matching TRBD1. Sequencing input: PBMCs. In DNA form, the CDR3 reads TGTGCCAGCAGCTCCCGGACAGGGGTCGTGGATACGCAGTATTTT. Translated, it gives CASSSRTGVVDTQYF.